Here is one T cell receptor beta chain with its context. No cognate antigen has been identified for it. Base quality data are lacking; no much larger clone is found one base away. Library prep was done by RACE. TCRdb lists the instrument as NextSeq 500. During library preparation, unique molecular identifiers were attached to individual cDNA molecules so that TCRs could be counted in a quantitative, reproducible way. Each blood RNA sample was used to sequence both TCR alpha and TCR beta chains. On the study's bioinformatics: Samples had a median of approximately 96,000 TCRs, with a range from about 23,224 to 750,000. The Decombinator software suite was used to annotate V, J and CDR3 in the TCR reads. Every sample was subsampled to the same number of TCRs (28,000) for the PS versus PT1 abundance plots. TCRs were defined as expanded if absent before sensitization and observed at least eight times at the 2-week time point. TCRdb handled the public reads itself, with Q25 trimming in fastp and clone calling in MiXCR, and kept productive beta chains. When rows share a CDR3 protein, they turn into one entry using the most common DNA and genes. TCRdb, not the original authors, processed these V and J calls. A total of roughly 100,000 distinct CDR3 sequences appear in this sample, less than 15% of them only once. Around 1.7% of the sample is held by the ten biggest clonotypes.

CDR1 and CDR2 were assigned from the germline V gene as MNHEY and SVGAGI. The CDR3 holds 15 amino acids from the cysteine to the phenylalanine. This entry keeps only the CDR3 DNA: 45 bases, framed from base 1. V loses 4 bases at its end and J loses 1 base; junction bases beyond the gene matches: 4. This entry belongs to a study of human T cells and chemical hapten exposure (dated by TCRdb to the early 2020s). In terms of the full investigation: For sensitization, 2% DPC in acetone was applied to a roughly 2 cm by roughly 2 cm area of upper inner arm skin. Patients additionally received weekly therapeutic DPC doses to the scalp throughout the approximately 22-week study period. Patch testing was done on the upper back using Finn chambers containing 0.01% DPC, and results were scored after 6 days according to International Contact Dermatitis Research Group standards. Most of the patients in the cohort were female, and the cohort covered alopecia areata with under or over 50% scalp involvement, alopecia totalis and alopecia universalis. The libraries were sequenced as a pool, and the TCR yield per sample differed mostly because of small variations in library volumes within the pool. This study followed changes in the peripheral blood TCR repertoire in vivo during primary and secondary sensitization of alopecia patients to the hapten diphenylcyclopropenone (DPC). Patient blood was sampled pre-sensitization (week 0) and at 2, 6 and about 24 weeks after DPC sensitization. Twenty-nine alopecia patients gave blood for TCR sequencing at one to four time points (pre-sensitization, 2, 6 and 24 weeks). What the authors observed across the whole study: Because every patient had alopecia, a presumed autoimmune disease, the patients' immune response might differ from that of healthy individuals. No change with DPC sensitization was found in the number of TCRs above 1 in 1000 frequency, and no evidence of global repertoire structure alterations was found. Expanded TCRs formed significantly more large CDR3 similarity clusters than pre-sensitization or healthy control sets, consistent with antigen-driven responses. Repeated subsampling changed both the strength of the expansion versus patch-test correlation and the threshold at which the correlation became significant. A positive correlation was found between the number of PT1 expanded TCRs and patch test score, with significance reached at thresholds 8, 16 and 32 but not 4.

According to the study, the label for this sample's time point signals: pre-sensitization, week 0. The treatment or condition label here, explained by the study, means: therapeutic diphenylcyclopropenone sensitization with weekly scalp DPC. Blood at each patch-test visit was drawn before the patch test was applied. Patients were considered eligible if aged 18 to 70, diagnosed with alopecia and deemed suitable for DPC therapy, and patients were excluded if pregnant. Unfractionated whole blood was collected in Tempus Blood RNA tubes, and total RNA was extracted from that blood. This receptor was identified in a woman in her forties or fifties with alopecia areata. Some clones in this sample may be carry-over from other donors' samples. This chain joins TRBV6-5 to TRBJ2-3; the junction holds 8 bases that match TRBD2. The sequencing used whole blood, collected in connection with sensitization to the hapten diphenylcyclopropenone (DPC). The CDR3: CASSFLTSGTDTQYF. The nucleotide sequence is given as TGTGCCAGCAGTTTTTTGACTAGCGGCACAGATACGCAGTATTTT.